Listed here are 20 T cell receptor beta chains from one sample, sequenced in a study of blood T cell repertoires in COVID-19. The table came from immunoSEQ multiplex PCR; TCRdb's copy has only in-frame clones and leaves some out. Among 300,000 to 350,000 clones, around nine tenths were seen once, and the ten largest hold roughly 3.3%. The sample taken for sequencing was peripheral blood. These receptors all stem from a woman between 18 and 30 years old who had recovered from COVID-19.

V is TRBV7-4 and J is TRBJ2-3; D may be TRBD2 (5 bases). Germline V gene lookup returns CDR1 SGHVT and CDR2 SQSDAQ. The CDR3 totals 16 residues. V lost 6 bases and J 6 bases, leaving 22 bases between the germline ends. The CDR3 is CASSWVGGLLTDTQYF. The CDR3 DNA sequence: TGTGCCAGCAGTTGGGTGGGTGGACTGCTTACGGATACGCAGTATTTT.

This clone appeared a single time. This chain joins TRBV6-5 and TRBJ1-2; 7 nucleotides agree with TRBD1. The V gene end was trimmed by 7 bases and the J gene end by 4 bases; junction bases not matched to a gene: 12. Germline V gene sequence: CDR1 MNHEY, CDR2 SVGAGI. The CDR3 loop spans 15 amino acids. The CDR3 reads CASTRTGTDFYGYTF. CDR3 nucleotide sequence: TGTGCCAGCACACGAACCGGGACAGATTTCTATGGCTACACCTTC.

The chain is built from TRBV19 and TRBJ1-5, with TRBD1 matching 7 bases. This CDR3 region has 16 residues. Germline values: CDR1 LNHDA, CDR2 SQIVND (reference sequence). Losses at the gene ends were 5 bases for V and 2 bases for J; bases not matched to a gene: 9. The CDR3 spells CASSSPDRFGNQPQHF. DNA of the CDR3: TGTGCCAGTAGTTCCCCGGACAGGTTCGGCAATCAGCCCCAGCATTTT.

The chain's CDR3 is CAWSVQVVRQPQHF. For the CDR3, the DNA is TGTGCCTGGAGTGTACAGGTGGTCCGACAGCCCCAGCATTTT. The gene calls are TRBV30 and TRBJ1-5, with D possibly matching TRBD1 (5 bases). V lost 0 bases and J 7 bases, leaving 13 bases between the germline ends. Germline CDR1 reads GTSNPN; CDR2 reads SVGIG (reference sequence). CDR3 length: 14 residues. The full variable domain, rest sourced from reference TRBV30 and TRBJ1-5, is SQTIHQWPATLVQPVGSPLSLECTVEGTSNPNLYWYRQAAGRGLQLLFYSVGIGQISSEVPQNLSASRPQDRQFILSSKKLLLSDSGFYLCAWSVQVVRQPQHFGDGTRLSIL.

J is TRBJ1-1 and V is TRBV10-3; the match to TRBD1 covers 7 bases. Germline CDR1 is ENHRY and CDR2 is SYGVKD. The CDR3 is 14 residues long. Trimming cost V 10 bases and J 4 bases; bases outside gene matches: 12. The CDR3 loop is CATLPTGLGTEAFF. The CDR3 coding sequence is TGTGCCACCCTCCCGACAGGGTTGGGCACTGAAGCTTTCTTT.

The genes are TRBV19 and TRBJ2-7; D remains ambiguous. This CDR3 has 14 residues. V was clipped by 1 base and J by 2 bases, with 9 bases between them. The germline CDR1 and CDR2 sequences are LNHDA and SQIVND (reference sequence). The CDR3 DNA reads as TGTGCCAGTAGTATAGGGGCAGGTCCCTACGAGCAGTACGTC. It encodes CASSIGAGPYEQYV.

This clone was observed a single time. The chain has TRBV4-3 and TRBJ2-5; 7 bases are shared with TRBD2. The germline CDR1 and CDR2 sequences are LGHNA and YSLEER. The CDR3 is 12 residues long. J lost 14 bases, V lost 3 bases, and 9 bases had no gene match. As DNA, the CDR3 is TGCGCCAGCAGCCAGGCTGGGGGGGGACTATACTTC. Residues: CASSQAGGGLYF.

This sequence joins TRBV5-6 and TRBJ1-2; 10 bases are a match to TRBD1. The CDR3 runs 15 residues. From germline, CDR1 is SGHDT and CDR2 YYEEEE. V trimming: 3 bases; J trimming: 2 bases; junction bases outside the gene matches: 4. CDR3 protein: CASSSTGQGNYGYTF. The CDR3 DNA follows: TGTGCCAGCAGCTCGACGGGACAGGGGAACTATGGCTACACCTTC.

The chain carries TRBV5-1 and TRBJ2-1, with 9 bases fitting TRBD1. The CDR3 is 14 amino acids. V shed 4 bases and J 4 bases; nucleotides not matched to a gene: 3. CDR1 SGHRS and CDR2 YFSETQ come from the germline V gene. CDR3 in amino acids: CASSRGQGYNEQFF. CDR3 bases: TGCGCCAGCAGCAGAGGACAGGGGTACAATGAGCAGTTCTTC.

The gene calls are TRBV7-9 and TRBJ2-1, with TRBD2 matching over 12 bases. The CDR3 extends over 15 amino acids. Trimming cost V 5 bases and J 8 bases; bases outside gene matches: 7. Germline V CDR1 and CDR2: SEHNR, FQNEAQ (reference sequence). The CDR3 region is CASSPRLAGVDEQFF. The DNA of the CDR3 is TGTGCCAGCAGCCCAAGACTAGCGGGAGTCGATGAGCAGTTCTTC.

The chain joins TRBV11-3 to TRBJ2-7; D perhaps matches TRBD2 (6 bases). The CDR3 spans 14 residues. CDR1 is SGHNT, CDR2 YENEEA, per germline. V was cut by 4 bases and J by 3 bases, with 13 bases left in between. The CDR3 region has the DNA TGTGCCAGCAGCTGGGCCGGGACTCACTACGAGCAGTACGTC. Encoded protein: CASSWAGTHYEQYV.

The rearrangement joins TRBV5-1 to TRBJ2-6; possibly TRBD2 for D (5 bases). The CDR3 totals 18 residues. Germline V gene lookup returns CDR1 SGHRS and CDR2 YFSETQ. The germline V and J ends were trimmed by 4 bases and 0 bases, with 17 bases remaining between them. As DNA, the CDR3 is TGCGCCAGCAGCACGGTGGGGAGAGGTCCCTCTGGGGCCAACGTCCTGACTTTC. It yields the protein CASSTVGRGPSGANVLTF.

This clone was recorded only once. The rearrangement links TRBV7-2 to TRBJ2-3, with 8 bases matching TRBD2. This CDR3 region has 16 residues. The germline gives CDR1 SGHTA, CDR2 FQGNSA. V shed 5 bases and J 2 bases; nucleotides not matched to a gene: 9. In DNA form, the CDR3 reads TGTGCCAGCAGCAAGACCCGGGGGGGCACCACAGATACGCAGTATTTT. Translation gives CASSKTRGGTTDTQYF. Filled out from reference TRBV7-2 and TRBJ2-3, the complete variable domain reads GAGVSQSPSNKVTEKGKDVELRCDPISGHTALYWYRQSLGQGLEFLIYFQGNSAPDKSGLPSDRFSAERTGGSVSTLTIQRTQQEDSAVYLCASSKTRGGTTDTQYFGPGTRLTVL.

The chain joins TRBV30 to TRBJ1-5; D unclear. The germline V gene has CDR1 GTSNPN and CDR2 SVGIG (reference sequence). CDR3 length: 13 amino acids. The V and J ends lost 4 bases and 6 bases respectively, with 13 bases between them. The CDR3 DNA is TGTGCCTGGACTTTGGGAGGGAGTCAGCCCCAGCATTTT. It yields the protein CAWTLGGSQPQHF.

V and J are TRBV3-1 (or the pseudogene TRBV3-2) and TRBJ2-5, with D tentatively TRBD2 (5 bases). The CDR3 contains 15 residues. V was shortened by 1 base and J by 2 bases, with 11 bases between the two germline ends. Germline V lookup: CDR1 LGHDT, CDR2 YNNKEL (reference sequence). The CDR3 DNA is TGTGCCAGCAGCCAAGGGTGGCCGGGGCAAGAGACCCAGTACTTC. Protein product: CASSQGWPGQETQYF.

This chain links TRBV7-9 with TRBJ2-2; 7 nucleotides match TRBD2. Germline V CDR1 and CDR2: SEHNR, FQNEAQ (reference sequence). The junction had 5 bases not matched to a gene; V was cut back by 1 base and J by 0 bases. This CDR3 is 17 amino acids long. The CDR3 DNA sequence: TGTGCCAGCAGCTTAGGATACAGCGGGGCGAACACCGGGGAGCTGTTTTTT. Translation: CASSLGYSGANTGELFF.

The rearrangement links TRBV4-1 to TRBJ2-3, with 9 bases identical to TRBD1. The ends lost 1 base at V and 3 bases at J; junction bases unmatched: 8. The CDR3 is made up of 17 amino acids. From germline, CDR1 is MGHRA and CDR2 YSYEKL. DNA for the CDR3: TGCGCCAGCAGCCAAGTTTTAGGACAGGGGAGGACAGATACGCAGTATTTT. Translating gives CASSQVLGQGRTDTQYF.

The genes are TRBV3-1 (or the pseudogene TRBV3-2) and TRBJ1-2; D is possibly TRBD1 (6 bases). Trimming cost V 4 bases and J 4 bases, with 13 bases left between them. Germline CDR1 LGHDT, CDR2 YNNKEL (reference sequence). This CDR3 contains 14 residues. Written as DNA, the CDR3 is TGTGCCAGCAGCCCTGGGGGCAGGGTCTATGGCTACACCTTC. Protein: CASSPGGRVYGYTF.

The V and J genes are TRBV7-9 and TRBJ2-1, with 9 bases that match TRBD2. After removal of 2 bases from V and 2 bases from J, the junction contained 4 bases not matched to a gene. The CDR3 has 16 amino acids. Germline V gene data show CDR1 as SEHNR and CDR2 as FQNEAQ (reference sequence). CDR3: CASSLYLAGTYNEQFF. In nucleotides, the CDR3 is TGTGCCAGCAGCTTATATCTAGCGGGAACCTACAATGAGCAGTTCTTC.

This chain connects TRBV5-6 to TRBJ2-2; 7 positions match TRBD2. Germline CDR1 SGHDT, CDR2 YYEEEE. V shed 1 base, J shed 5 bases, and the junction held 8 bases outside the gene matches. This CDR3 is 16 amino acids long. The CDR3 protein is CASSLWREGRTGELFF. The CDR3 region has the DNA TGTGCCAGCAGCTTGTGGAGGGAGGGGCGGACCGGGGAGCTGTTTTTT.